This is a list of T cell receptor beta chains from one sample in a study of response to subunit inactivated influenza vaccine. TCRdb re-called the RT-PCR reads with MiXCR, one entry per CDR3 protein. The profile shows over 750,000 distinct CDR3 sequences, about 20% of them singletons. Here the sequenced sample was PBMCs from blood, taken 5 days after vaccination. The receptors stem from a man aged 50 to 60 who received an inactivated influenza vaccine. CDR3s include the opening cysteine and the closing phenylalanine or tryptophan. A D gene is named only where the DNA matches it firmly. Size values are once, few and many counts, or a class for expanded clones, and some rows have none.

cdr3_nt cdr3_aa d_call v_call clone_size j_call
TGTGCCAGCAGACCGACCGGGACAGGGGGCCACGAGCAGTACTTC CASRPTGTGGHEQYF TRBD1 TRBV6-2/TRBV6-3 few TRBJ2-7
TGCAGCGTCAGACAGGGGGCCGGTTACGAGCAGTACTTC CSVRQGAGYEQYF TRBD1 TRBV29-1 few TRBJ2-7
TGTGCCAGCAAAACAGGGGATGTTCCCTACGAGCAGTACTTC CASKTGDVPYEQYF TRBD1 TRBV12-3/TRBV12-4 . TRBJ2-7
TGTGCCACCAGCCGCCAGACTAGCGCCAATGAGCAGTTCTTC CATSRQTSANEQFF TRBD2 TRBV15 . TRBJ2-1
TGTGCCAGCAGCTTGAGTGTCCGACAGGGGGGCAACACCGGGGAGCTGTTTTTT CASSLSVRQGGNTGELFF TRBD1 TRBV7-3 few TRBJ2-2
TGCAGTGCGTCCCCCGGGACTAGAACAGATACGCAGTATTTT CSASPGTRTDTQYF TRBD2 TRBV20-1 many TRBJ2-3
TGTGCCAGCAGCCAAGAGGCCGTTTCCGGAGGTACCGGGGAGCTGTTTTTT CASSQEAVSGGTGELFF . TRBV4-2 few TRBJ2-2
TGTGCCAGCACACTCCCGGGAAACTATGGCTACACCTTC CASTLPGNYGYTF . TRBV27 few TRBJ1-2
TGTGCCAGCAGCTTCTGGACAGGGGATTACGAGCAGTACTTC CASSFWTGDYEQYF TRBD1 TRBV5-5 few TRBJ2-7
TGTGCCAGCAGCTCCCTAGGGAATGAAAAACTGTTTTTT CASSSLGNEKLFF . TRBV7-9 few TRBJ1-4
TGCAGTGCTAGATTTCGGGACGGGACGAACACCGGGGAGCTGTTTTTT CSARFRDGTNTGELFF . TRBV20-1 . TRBJ2-2
TGTGCCAGCAGCTTCCTAGCGGGAGACTACAATGAGCAGTTCTTC CASSFLAGDYNEQFF TRBD2 TRBV11-2 many TRBJ2-1
TGTGCCAGCAGTCCGACAGGGAACCCCTACGAGCAGTACTTC CASSPTGNPYEQYF TRBD1 TRBV7-9 once TRBJ2-7
TGTGCCAGCAGCAAATACCGACTAGCTTGGTTTCATGAGCAGTTCTTC CASSKYRLAWFHEQFF . TRBV21-1 . TRBJ2-1
TGTGCCAGCAGCTTGATGGGGGGAGGCCACACAGATACGCAGTATTTT CASSLMGGGHTDTQYF . TRBV5-6 . TRBJ2-3
TGTGCCAGCAGTGACAGGGTCCCAACTAATGAAAAACTGTTTTTT CASSDRVPTNEKLFF TRBD1 TRBV28 many TRBJ1-4
TGCAGCGTCCTACGTCCGGGGACAGGGAAGGAGCAGTACTTC CSVLRPGTGKEQYF TRBD1 TRBV29-1 few TRBJ2-7
TGTGCCACCAGTGATCCTAGACTAGTCGGCTACAATGAGCAGTTCTTC CATSDPRLVGYNEQFF . TRBV24-1 once TRBJ2-1
TGTCCCAGCAGTCCGGAGGACGGGAGCTCCTACGAGCAGTACTTC CPSSPEDGSSYEQYF . TRBV6-1 . TRBJ2-7
TGTGCCAGCAGCTTAGGGGGACAGGGGTTTCACAATGAGCAGTTCTTC CASSLGGQGFHNEQFF TRBD1 TRBV11-2 few TRBJ2-1
TGTGCCAGCAGTTATAGTGGGGGACTAGCAAATGAGCAGTTCTTC CASSYSGGLANEQFF TRBD2 TRBV6-5 . TRBJ2-1
TGTGCCAGCAGTTACTCGGACAGGATTTACAATGAGCAGTTCTTC CASSYSDRIYNEQFF TRBD1 TRBV6-2/TRBV6-3 . TRBJ2-1
TGCGCCAGCAGCCAAGATCGAAGGTTTGGCGGTCCCACAGATACGCAGTATTTT CASSQDRRFGGPTDTQYF . TRBV4-3 . TRBJ2-3
TGTGCCAGCAGTTTAGCCCTAGCGCGCCAAGAGACCCAGTACTTC CASSLALARQETQYF . TRBV12-3/TRBV12-4 . TRBJ2-5
TGTGCCAGCAGCTTAGCGACGGGCAACTACGAGCAGTACTTC CASSLATGNYEQYF . TRBV7-8 . TRBJ2-7
TGCAGTGCTAGAGATGCTAGCGGGGGCTTCCAAGAGACCCAGTACTTC CSARDASGGFQETQYF TRBD2 TRBV20-1 . TRBJ2-5
TGCGCCAGCAGCATAGGTTGGCGGGAGGACACCTACGAGCAGTACTTC CASSIGWREDTYEQYF TRBD2 TRBV5-1 . TRBJ2-7
TGCAGTGCTGAAGGGACAGGGGGCCGGACAGATACGCAGTATTTT CSAEGTGGRTDTQYF TRBD1 TRBV20-1 . TRBJ2-3
TGTGCCAGCTCACCCGGCGGTCCCGAGCAGTACTTC CASSPGGPEQYF . TRBV18 once TRBJ2-7
TGCAAGGCTGGTGAGGGGTATAATTCACCCCTCCACTTT CKAGEGYNSPLHF . TRBV20-1 . TRBJ1-6
TGTGCCAGCAGGTCACTCGACAGGGAAAAGGCAGATACGCAGTATTTT CASRSLDREKADTQYF TRBD1 TRBV6-2/TRBV6-3 once TRBJ2-3